This is a list of T cell receptor beta chains from one sample in a study of naive and memory T cell subsets. TCRdb called the UMI-ligation and nested PCR reads again in MiXCR, with one record for every CDR3 protein. The sample shows 150,000 or so distinct CDR3 sequences, 22% of them seen only once. The sample consisted of naive CD4+ T cells from blood. These receptors were taken from a human donor in good health. Both conserved end residues are part of each CDR3. Fields, in order: clone size, J gene, CDR3 length, V gene, CDR3 protein. Size is omitted from some rows. Given values are once, few, many or a class for expanded clones.

few TRBJ2-4 13 TRBV2 CASYVREKNIQYF
NA TRBJ2-5 12 TRBV29-1 CSVRPGQGTQYF
NA TRBJ2-7 12 TRBV28 CASSLGGGLQYF
few TRBJ1-5 13 TRBV20-1 CSATRQGNQPQHF
NA TRBJ1-3 15 TRBV12-3/TRBV12-4 CASSFNRGPGNTIYF
NA TRBJ2-1 16 TRBV11-2 CASSTRTGGSYNEQFF
NA TRBJ2-1 18 TRBV15 CATSRDGWAGTSLVEQFF
NA TRBJ2-3 17 TRBV7-2 CASSPGTSGSRTDTQYF
NA TRBJ1-2 15 TRBV3-1 CASSLRDRGAYGYTF
few TRBJ2-7 13 TRBV5-1 CASSLAGVGEQYF
many TRBJ2-5 15 TRBV30 CAWNGLAGVQETQYF
many TRBJ2-1 13 TRBV30 CAWRMTGVNEQFF
NA TRBJ2-7 16 TRBV7-8 CASTYRPGGSSYEQYF
few TRBJ2-5 13 TRBV13 CASSLWQRETQYF
NA TRBJ1-1 13 TRBV7-3 CASSRFGWSEAFF
NA TRBJ2-3 15 TRBV6-6 CASRTPSGRGDTQYF
many TRBJ2-3 13 TRBV29-1 CSVGTGAIDTQYF
NA TRBJ2-7 16 TRBV10-3 CAISESGQTAAYEQYF
few TRBJ2-1 15 TRBV12-3/TRBV12-4 CASRGLAGNYNEQFF
NA TRBJ2-7 14 TRBV5-1 CASSGTGGRDEQYF
few TRBJ2-3 16 TRBV6-5 CASSYMAGGITDTQYF
few TRBJ2-5 14 TRBV12-5 CASGPGLAGETQYF
NA TRBJ2-7 14 TRBV30 CAWSVTSGSYEQYF
NA TRBJ1-1 12 TRBV6-2/TRBV6-3 CASSYRSWAAFF
NA TRBJ2-1 11 TRBV20-1 CSARAVDEQFF
few TRBJ2-4 14 TRBV28 CASSSWTGGNIQYF
few TRBJ2-5 17 TRBV27 CASSLGGLAGPQETQYF
many TRBJ2-1 15 TRBV11-2 CASSLVLEGYNEQFF
NA TRBJ2-3 15 TRBV3-1 CASSQGSFSTDTQYF
few TRBJ2-7 19 TRBV4-1 CASSQLGRHYGSISYEQYF
NA TRBJ1-1 15 TRBV6-5 CASSYGTTRGTEAFF
NA TRBJ2-1 13 TRBV18 CASSPPSIDEQFF
many TRBJ2-7 12 TRBV20-1 CSIGQGSNEQYF
NA TRBJ1-5 15 TRBV9 CASSDEGYSNQPQHF
NA TRBJ2-7 14 TRBV5-5 CASSSTAISYEQYF
NA TRBJ1-1 18 TRBV5-1 CASSGITGGTPLGTEAFF
NA TRBJ2-3 17 TRBV4-1 CASSQDGAIRRTDTQYF
NA TRBJ2-3 17 TRBV10-1 CASSESFGAGAGDTQYF
NA TRBJ2-2 16 TRBV7-2 CASSSAAKGGTGELFF
few TRBJ2-7 13 TRBV20-1 CSTRGQGAYEQYF
NA TRBJ2-7 14 TRBV28 CATALDSRSYEQYF
many TRBJ1-4 15 TRBV6-5 CASSYSGQINEKLFF
many TRBJ2-7 15 TRBV7-2 CASSLGQGKGYEQYF